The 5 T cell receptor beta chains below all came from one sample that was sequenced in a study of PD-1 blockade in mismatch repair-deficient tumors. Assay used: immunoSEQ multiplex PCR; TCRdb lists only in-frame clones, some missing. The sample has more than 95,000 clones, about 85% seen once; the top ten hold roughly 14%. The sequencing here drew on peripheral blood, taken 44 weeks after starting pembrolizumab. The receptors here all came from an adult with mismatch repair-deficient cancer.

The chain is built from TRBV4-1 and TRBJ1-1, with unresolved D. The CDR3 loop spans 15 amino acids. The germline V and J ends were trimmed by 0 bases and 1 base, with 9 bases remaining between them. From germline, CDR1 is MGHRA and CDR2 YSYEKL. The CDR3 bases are TGCGCCAGCAGCCAAGAATGGAGGACGAACACTGAAGCTTTCTTT. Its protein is CASSQEWRTNTEAFF.

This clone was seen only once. CDR3 loop: CASSLESYRGGYTF. For the CDR3, the DNA is TGCGCCAGCAGCTTGGAATCCTACAGGGGTGGCTACACCTTC. The V and J genes are TRBV5-1 and TRBJ1-2; 7 nucleotides agree with TRBD1. Germline V lookup: CDR1 SGHRS, CDR2 YFSETQ. The junction had 6 bases not matched to a gene; V was cut back by 0 bases and J by 7 bases. The CDR3 contains 14 residues.

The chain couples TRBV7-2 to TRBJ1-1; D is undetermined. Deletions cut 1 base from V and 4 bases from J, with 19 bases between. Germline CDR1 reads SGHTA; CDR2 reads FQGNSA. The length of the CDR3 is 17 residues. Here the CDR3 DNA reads TGTGCCAGCAGCTTAGTCACGGGCAGGCCGGTGGGCACTGAAGCTTTCTTT. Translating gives CASSLVTGRPVGTEAFF.

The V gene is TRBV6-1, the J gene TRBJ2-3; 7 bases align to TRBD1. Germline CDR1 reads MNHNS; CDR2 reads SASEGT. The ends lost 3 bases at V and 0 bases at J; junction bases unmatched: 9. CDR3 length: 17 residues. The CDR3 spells CASSDDRESTSTDTQYF. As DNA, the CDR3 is TGTGCCAGCAGTGATGACAGGGAATCAACTAGCACAGATACGCAGTATTTT.

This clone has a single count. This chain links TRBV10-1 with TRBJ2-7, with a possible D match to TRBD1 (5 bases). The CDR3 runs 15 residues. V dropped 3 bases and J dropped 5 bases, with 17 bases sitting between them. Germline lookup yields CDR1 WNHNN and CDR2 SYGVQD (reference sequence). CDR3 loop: CASSDVQGTIHEQYF. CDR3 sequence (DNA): TGCGCCAGCAGTGATGTGCAGGGAACGATCCACGAGCAGTACTTC.